Shown below are 17 T cell receptor beta chains from a single sample sequenced in a study of blood T cell repertoires in COVID-19. Measured with immunoSEQ multiplex PCR; TCRdb has only the in-frame clones, and not every one. This table holds about 310,000 clones, roughly 84% found once. The material sequenced was peripheral blood. These receptors came from a man aged 50 to 60 with active or convalescent COVID-19.

On this clone itself: Other DNA sequences from this sample encode an identical CDR3 as well. The rearrangement joins TRBV7-2 to TRBJ1-3, with a possible D match to TRBD1 (5 bases). CDR1 SGHTA and CDR2 FQGNSA come from the germline V gene. The CDR3 consists of 14 residues. Between the trimmed V and J ends, which lost 1 base and 4 bases, there was a span of 8 bases. The DNA for the CDR3 is TGTGCCAGCAGCTTAGGGCAGGGAGGAAACACCATATATTTT. Translation gives CASSLGQGGNTIYF.

The chain is built from TRBV5-1 and TRBJ2-5, with 10 bases lining up with TRBD2. Losses at the gene ends were 0 bases for V and 7 bases for J; bases not matched to a gene: 6. CDR1 and CDR2 from the germline V gene are SGHRS and YFSETQ. The CDR3 covers 15 residues. The DNA of the CDR3 is TGCGCCAGCAGCTTGGCCCTCCTAGCGGGGGTGACCCAGTACTTC. This translates into CASSLALLAGVTQYF.

Comment on this clone: A read error may account for a junction end that differs from germline. The chain recombines TRBV28 with TRBJ1-4, with D unclear. Germline-derived CDR1 and CDR2 are MDHEN and SYDVKM. CDR3 length equals 14 residues. The CDR3 region has the DNA TGTACCAGCAGTTTAAGGAGGTCTAATGAAAAACTGTTTTTT. Encoded protein: CTSSLRRSNEKLFF.

The chain employs TRBV18 and TRBJ2-1; a weak D match, TRBD2 (6 bases). With 3 bases removed from V and 5 bases from J, the gap between germline ends came to 11 bases. This CDR3 has 14 residues. Germline CDR1 reads KGHSH; CDR2 reads LQKENI. The CDR3 loop reads CASSPGLDHNEQFF. The CDR3 DNA follows: TGTGCCAGCTCACCGGGACTCGACCACAATGAGCAGTTCTTC.

The sample holds one count of this clone. The chain joins TRBV6-5 to TRBJ1-5, with D hard to call. Between the trimmed V and J ends, which lost 5 bases and 11 bases, there was a span of 10 bases. CDR3 size: 11 residues. Germline CDR1 is MNHEY and CDR2 is SVGAGI. As DNA, the CDR3 is TGTGCCAGCAGTCTTCGACAAACCCAGCATTTT. Residues: CASSLRQTQHF.

This sequence joins TRBV5-4 and TRBJ2-7; TRBD1 matches 8 bases. J lost 2 bases, V lost 4 bases, and 8 bases had no gene match. Germline values: CDR1 SGHNT, CDR2 YYREEE (reference sequence). This CDR3 contains 15 residues. CDR3 DNA: TGTGCCAGCAGCGCGACAGGGGTTTACCCCTACGAGCAGTACTTC. This codes for CASSATGVYPYEQYF.

The gene calls are TRBV28 and TRBJ1-1; 7 bases fit TRBD1. Trimming took 2 bases from V and 1 from J; bases not matched to a gene: 7. The CDR3 runs 16 residues. The germline V gene has CDR1 MDHEN and CDR2 SYDVKM. CDR3 DNA: TGTGCCAGCAGTTTACCATGGACAGGTCAGAACACTGAAGCTTTCTTT. This gives the protein CASSLPWTGQNTEAFF.

This clone has more than one count but fewer than ten. V and J are TRBV2 and TRBJ1-2, with a weak D call TRBD1 (5 bases). This CDR3 is built from 15 residues. Germline V gives CDR1 SNHLY, CDR2 FYNNEI. V gave up 4 bases and J gave up 5 bases, with 17 bases separating them. The CDR3 nucleotides read TGTGCCAGCAGTGCCGGCAGGGCAAACCTTTATGGCTACACCTTC. Protein sequence: CASSAGRANLYGYTF.

This clone was counted a single time. The rearrangement uses TRBV9 and TRBJ2-3; D may be TRBD1 (7 bases). This CDR3 has 15 amino acids. Germline CDR1 is SGDLS and CDR2 is YYNGEE. V shed 0 bases and J shed 2 bases, with 10 bases lying between them. CDR3 residues: CASSVAGGTTDTQYF. CDR3 sequence (DNA): TGTGCCAGCAGCGTAGCAGGGGGGACCACAGATACGCAGTATTTT.

V usage is TRBV6-2 or TRBV6-3 and J usage is TRBJ1-4; D possibly corresponds to TRBD1 (5 bases). CDR3 size: 13 residues. Trimming cost V 2 bases and J 7 bases, with 8 bases left between them. CDR1 is MNHEY and CDR2 is SVGEGT in the germline V gene. The CDR3 spells CASSYEGVEKLFF. CDR3 nucleotide sequence: TGTGCCAGCAGTTACGAAGGGGTTGAAAAACTGTTTTTT.

The rearrangement uses TRBV30 and TRBJ1-2; D might be TRBD1 (5 bases). There are 11 residues in the CDR3. V gave up 2 bases and J gave up 13 bases, with 14 bases separating them. Germline values: CDR1 GTSNPN, CDR2 SVGIG (reference sequence). DNA of the CDR3: TGTGCCTGGAGTCGCGGGGGAAGTGGCACCTTC. It is translated as CAWSRGGSGTF.

J is TRBJ1-1 and V is TRBV5-1; D gene unclear. This CDR3 comprises 13 residues. V was trimmed by 1 base and J by 4 bases, leaving 8 bases between them. Germline CDR1 reads SGHRS; CDR2 reads YFSETQ. The CDR3 DNA reads as TGCGCCAGCAGCTTGCCTACGCCCACTGAAGCTTTCTTT. This encodes CASSLPTPTEAFF.

On this clone itself: A junction end diverges from the germline sequence, so it may reflect a read error. V and J are TRBV6-5 and TRBJ2-7, with D possibly TRBD1 on 6 matching bases. Germline assignment: CDR1 MNHEY and CDR2 SVGAGI. The CDR3 length is 14 residues. CDR3 sequence: CASRLRDTFYKQYF. Here the CDR3 DNA reads TGTGCCAGCAGGTTACGGGACACCTTCTACAAGCAGTACTTC.

V is TRBV10-3 and J is TRBJ1-5; unclear D gene. The CDR3 loop spans 14 amino acids. Germline CDR1 and CDR2: ENHRY and SYGVKD. The V gene lost 3 bases and the J gene lost 0 bases, with 6 bases spanning the gap. This CDR3 is CAISDRNSNQPQHF. The DNA of the CDR3 is TGTGCCATCAGTGACAGGAATAGCAATCAGCCCCAGCATTTT.

V is TRBV4-2 and J is TRBJ2-3, with 8 nucleotides matching TRBD2. This CDR3 is 18 amino acids long. Germline assignment: CDR1 LGHNA and CDR2 YNFKEQ. V dropped 6 bases and J dropped 2; count of bases not matched to a gene: 16. The CDR3 coding sequence is TGTGCCAGCAGTACCACCTTTAGAGCGGGGGATATCACAGATACGCAGTATTTT. Amino acid sequence: CASSTTFRAGDITDTQYF.

This clone occurred a few times. The chain recombines TRBV24-1 with TRBJ1-2; D is unclear. CDR1 and CDR2 from the germline V gene are KGHDR and SFDVKD. The CDR3 has 13 amino acids. V dropped 6 bases and J dropped 1 base, with 8 bases sitting between them. CDR3 protein: CATSSGYNYGYTF. DNA of the CDR3: TGTGCCACCAGTTCAGGTTATAACTATGGCTACACCTTC.

Turning to this clone: The same CDR3 is also encoded by other DNA sequences in this sample. The CDR3 here is CASSGQGYEQYF. The CDR3 DNA is TGTGCCAGCAGCGGTCAGGGCTACGAGCAGTACTTC. The chain combines TRBV2 with TRBJ2-7; D perhaps matches TRBD1 (5 bases). V was pared by 6 bases and J by 3 bases, with 9 bases between. CDR1 is SNHLY, CDR2 FYNNEI, per germline. The CDR3 contains 12 residues. Complete variable domain (other parts from reference TRBV2 and TRBJ2-7): EPEVTQTPSHQVTQMGQEVILRCVPISNHLYFYWYRQILGQKVEFLVSFYNNEISEKSEIFDDQFSVERPDGSNFTLKIRSTKLEDSAMYFCASSGQGYEQYFGPGTRLTVT.